Each of the 22 T cell receptor beta chains below was sequenced from the same sample in a study of monozygotic twins with inflammatory bowel disease. TCRdb reprocessed the 5' RACE reads, with one entry per CDR3 protein and no DNA. Recorded for this sample: around 380,000 distinct CDR3 sequences. The sample was blood. These receptors were collected from a human donor with ulcerative colitis or Crohn's disease, or a healthy co-twin of an affected twin (not recorded which).

V is TRBV20-1 and J is TRBJ1-2. From germline, CDR1 is DFQATT and CDR2 SNEGSKA (reference sequence). This CDR3 spans 14 amino acids. CDR3 protein: CSARETGTHYGYTF.

The chain links TRBV18 to TRBJ2-3; TCRdb's D call of TRBD1 is untestable without DNA. The CDR3 contains 15 residues. The germline CDR1 and CDR2 sequences are KGHSH and LQKENI. The CDR3 loop is CASSPGHWGEDTQYF. The full variable domain, its missing parts supplied by reference TRBV18 and TRBJ2-3, is NAGVMQNPRHLVRRRGQEARLRCSPMKGHSHVYWYRQLPEEGLKFMVYLQKENIIDESGMPKERFSAEFPKEGPSILRIQQVVRGDSAAYFCASSPGHWGEDTQYFGPGTRLTVL.

V and J are TRBV7-9 and TRBJ1-2; the TRBD1 assignment by TCRdb is unverifiable without DNA. The germline V gene has CDR1 SEHNR and CDR2 FQNEAQ (reference sequence). The CDR3 is 16 amino acids. The CDR3 spells CASSSRGGSLNYGYTF.

The chain is built from TRBV2 and TRBJ2-3; the D gene TCRdb calls, TRBD2, cannot be checked with no DNA. From germline, CDR1 is SNHLY and CDR2 FYNNEI. The CDR3 consists of 14 residues. The CDR3 here is CAAKAGLGGDTQYF.

The chain joins TRBV7-2 to TRBJ1-1; with no DNA, the TCRdb D assignment of TRBD1 cannot be verified. Germline CDR1 is SGHTA and CDR2 is FQGNSA. The CDR3 covers 15 residues. The CDR3 here is CASSLDGQVFTEAFF.

This chain joins TRBV10-3 and TRBJ2-6; lacking DNA, the TRBD1 call made by TCRdb goes unchecked. The CDR3 length is 17 residues. Germline-derived CDR1 and CDR2 are ENHRY and SYGVKD. CDR3: CAISGQGAYSGANVLTF.

This sequence joins TRBV18 and TRBJ2-2; TCRdb proposes TRBD1, but this gene call is untestable without DNA. From germline, CDR1 is KGHSH and CDR2 LQKENI. The CDR3 has 15 residues. CDR3 amino acids: CASSPDRARTGELFF.

The rearrangement joins TRBV20-1 to TRBJ2-1. The CDR3 is made up of 14 amino acids. Germline CDR1 reads DFQATT; CDR2 reads SNEGSKA (reference sequence). CDR3 sequence: CSAPSSDSYNEQFF.

The V gene is TRBV11-2, the J gene TRBJ2-5; the D call from TCRdb, TRBD2, cannot be confirmed without DNA. Germline V gene sequence: CDR1 SGHAT, CDR2 FQNNGV. This CDR3 has 16 residues. The CDR3 protein is CASSRTWTRVGETQYF.

The chain employs TRBV24-1 and TRBJ1-5. Germline V gene data show CDR1 as KGHDR and CDR2 as SFDVKD. The CDR3 sequence is 15 residues long. This CDR3 is CATSFLQARNQPQHF.

The V gene is TRBV20-1, the J gene TRBJ2-1; TCRdb lists TRBD2, though no DNA is available to test this call. The CDR3 is made up of 14 amino acids. The germline gives CDR1 DFQATT, CDR2 SNEGSKA (reference sequence). The CDR3: CSAVIAGASNEQFF.

V and J are TRBV5-5 and TRBJ1-5. The germline CDR1 and CDR2 sequences are SGHKS and YYEKEE (reference sequence). The length of the CDR3 is 14 residues. The CDR3 loop is CASSANTGNQPQHF.

The CDR3 loop is CASSGGSSRRDQPQHF. V usage is TRBV28 and J usage is TRBJ1-5. The length of the CDR3 is 16 residues. The V gene's germline CDR1 is MDHEN and CDR2 SYDVKM.

The V call is TRBV20-1, the J call TRBJ1-5. This CDR3 region has 17 residues. CDR1 DFQATT and CDR2 SNEGSKA come from the germline V gene (reference sequence). The CDR3 sequence is CSARDWGESYSNQPQHF.

Here the CDR3 reads CASSPRRRDEAFF. The V and J genes are TRBV27 and TRBJ1-1. The CDR3 runs 13 residues. CDR1 is MNHEY and CDR2 is SMNVEV in the germline V gene (reference sequence).

This chain connects TRBV5-6 to TRBJ2-1; TCRdb proposes TRBD1, but this gene call is untestable without DNA. The CDR3 loop spans 16 amino acids. Per germline, CDR1 SGHDT and CDR2 YYEEEE. This CDR3 is CASIKGGTGLYNEQFF.

This chain joins TRBV20-1 and TRBJ2-5; no DNA is available, so the TRBD1 call from TCRdb remains unchecked. This CDR3 spans 11 amino acids. Germline lookup yields CDR1 DFQATT and CDR2 SNEGSKA (reference sequence). The CDR3 here is CSASTVETQYF.

V is TRBV27 and J is TRBJ1-5. The CDR3 has 13 residues. CDR1 and CDR2 (germline): MNHEY, SMNVEV (reference sequence). The CDR3 protein is CASSAYSNQPQHF.

The rearrangement uses TRBV9 and TRBJ2-1. The germline V gene has CDR1 SGDLS and CDR2 YYNGEE. The CDR3 extends over 15 amino acids. The CDR3 reads CASSVETYSYNEQFF.

The chain uses TRBV7-2 and TRBJ2-7; the TCRdb call, TRBD2, lacks DNA for checking. The CDR3 contains 15 residues. From germline, CDR1 is SGHTA and CDR2 FQGNSA. The CDR3 protein is CASSPRVDKGYEQYF.

This rearrangement joins TRBV7-9 to TRBJ2-1; TCRdb lists TRBD1, though no DNA is available to test this call. This CDR3 spans 14 amino acids. The germline V gene has CDR1 SEHNR and CDR2 FQNEAQ (reference sequence). CDR3 protein: CASSKSTGYNEQFF.

This chain links TRBV9 with TRBJ1-5; no DNA is available, so the TRBD1 call from TCRdb remains unchecked. Germline-derived CDR1 and CDR2 are SGDLS and YYNGEE. The CDR3 spans 15 residues. The chain's CDR3 is CASSVGAGGYQPQHF.